This T cell receptor (beta chain) was captured by sequencing in a study of identifying expanded T cells in peripheral blood. Points from the study as a whole: About 1.2 clones differed between technical replicates, versus around 15 and 18 over time. Across healthy donors, higher total template counts meant significantly greater approximately 2-week count variance.

Germline CDR1 SEHNR, CDR2 FQNEAQ (reference sequence). CDR3 size: 16 residues. The ends lost 3 bases at V and 2 bases at J; junction bases unmatched: 7. Clones were sequenced by immunoSEQ multiplex PCR, and TCRdb holds only the in-frame ones, with some missing. The table records approximately 130,000 clones, 86% of them present only once. Remarks on this clone: No antigen is known for it.

The V call is TRBV7-9, the J call TRBJ1-1; TRBD1 aligns across 9 bases. This TCR was sampled from a person aged 18 to 70 in good health. The source material was blood. The CDR3 loop is CASSFGPGQGNTEAFF. CDR3 DNA sequence: TGTGCCAGCAGCTTCGGACCGGGACAGGGAAACACTGAAGCTTTCTTT.